This TCR beta chain was recovered during a study of CD8+CD57+ T cells in acquired aplastic anemia (dated by TCRdb to the late 2010s). Study-wide context: On average, sorted CD4+ and CD8+ cells yielded approximately 3 ug of extracted DNA, with a range of roughly 0.17 to 30 ug. CD8+CD57+ expansion was defined as frequency above the mean frequency observed in healthy subjects. Broader findings and caveats from the paper: Some 31 CD8+ CDR3 sequences were shared between patients and controls but appeared highly expressed in patients and within their immunodominant clones. Between patients and healthy controls, no significant difference in CD8+ Simpson's diversity was found (P=0.060).

The CDR3 runs 12 residues from the cysteine to the phenylalanine. Just CDR3 DNA is preserved here, 36 bases in frame from base 1. V and J are trimmed by 6 bases and 9 bases, and the gene matches miss 6 bases of the junction. Genomic DNA was used as template for profiling of TCR beta VDJ combinations and CDR3 sequences. An Illumina HiSeq 2000 was the platform used for TCR repertoire sequencing. Per the source publication's procedure: Repertoire assessment relied on Simpson's diversity index, CDR3 size and DJ length profiles, and TRBV/TRBJ rearrangement plots. The most abundant DNA sequence in the deep sequencing data was taken as the immunodominant clone. CDR3 amino acid sequences were screened for sharing across subjects and were compared with published repertoires and the VDJdb database. TCRdb reprocessing: public reads trimmed at Q25 with fastp, clones called with MiXCR, in-frame beta chains kept. Each entry merges the rows of one CDR3 protein and shows their most common DNA and genes. The V and J calls shown here were made by TCRdb, not taken from the authors' results. This sample is represented by roughly 150,000 distinct CDR3 sequences; under 55% of them were singletons. The ten largest make up less than 3% of the sample.

This clonotype was counted only a few times. The antigen it recognizes is unknown. A much larger clone differs by one base, so this may be a read error. Expansion of CD8+CD57+ cells had been shown by flow cytometry in the patients chosen for sequencing. All patients had severe acquired aplastic anemia diagnosed by International Study of Aplastic Anemia and Agranulocytosis and Camitta criteria. At the time blood was sampled, none of the patients had received any therapy. In this study, sorted CD4+ and CD8+ T cells from the blood of healthy subjects and of severe aplastic anemia patients had their TCR repertoires deep-sequenced. Patients were enrolled in the USA under clinicaltrials.gov protocols 00001620, 01623167, 00001397, 00071045, 00081523 and 00961064. Ficoll-Paque density gradient centrifugation was used to isolate peripheral blood mononuclear cells. Before DNA extraction, CD4+ and CD8+ T cells were sorted with FACS or magnetic beads.

What was sequenced was sorted CD4+, CD8+, or CD8+CD57+ T cells (not recorded which) from PBMCs. This TCR was recovered from a human donor with aplastic anemia. The rearrangement combines TRBV12-3 or TRBV12-4 with TRBJ2-7, and TRBD1 matches 9 of the central bases. CDR3 region: CASSRTGDGQYF. Here is the DNA: TGTGCCAGCAGCAGGACAGGGGACGGGCAGTACTTC.